Given below is one TCR beta chain in context. This clonotype occurred a few times. The target of this receptor is not known. No base quality values were provided; no much bigger clone lies one nucleotide off. Ends trimmed: V by 1 base, J by 3 bases; bases unmatched to a gene: 20. CDR1 and CDR2 were assigned from the germline V gene as MGHRA and YSYEKL. Taken from cysteine to phenylalanine, the CDR3 has 21 residues. The read is trimmed to its CDR3 DNA, 63 bases read in frame from base 1. The source of the sample is a study of blood T cells in healthy people across ages (dated by TCRdb to about 2015). Background on the whole study: In model experiments, template switching captured roughly one uniquely barcoded TCR beta cDNA molecule for every two T cells. The study analyzed two additional independent replicas of 1 million unique cDNA reads from the same blood draw for two donors, one aged 18 to 30 and one aged 80 or older. Four age groups were formed from the donors: young (average about 17 years), middle-aged (around 37), aged (around 62) and long-lived (82). To track age-related changes in TCR beta repertoire diversity, the study relied on deep sequencing normalized with unique cDNA molecular identifiers. To avoid experimental bias, donors of different ages were spread randomly across the sequencing lanes. General study outcomes and caveats: Estimates of total diversity from one million sequenced T cells were regarded as lower bounds and underestimates. Conclusive comparison of naive and antigen-experienced compartments was prevented by the profiling of bulk unsorted PBMCs. There was a strong correlation between observed TCR beta diversity and the percentage of naive T cells measured by flow cytometry. Because the CMV infection status of the donors was unknown, age-related changes in expanded clonotypes may potentially have been confounded. Compared with the aged group, the long-lived group had more naive CD4+ T cells, fewer expanded clones and increased TCR diversity, a pattern suggesting age selection. As age increased, observed TCR beta diversity per million T cells dropped in a roughly linear way, and a significant reduction was already evident by age 40.

The library relied on 5' RACE. Instrument used: Illumina HiSeq 2500. A second PCR of about 6 to 11 cycles was performed with a sample-barcoded 5' primer and a J-beta primer mix. Each TCR beta cDNA molecule received a unique molecular identifier from a template-switch 5' adaptor carrying 12 random nucleotides. Each sample yielded at least 2.5 million CDR3-containing paired-end reads. First-strand cDNA synthesis was performed from all RNA using the Mint cDNA synthesis kit, with priming by a TRBC-specific oligonucleotide. Following uracil-DNA glycosylase treatment, a first 18-cycle PCR with universal primers M1SS and BC2_uni_R was performed on all cDNA. The study's processing was this. For normalization, 1 million high-quality reads, each with a distinct molecular identifier, were randomly selected from each sample. Instead of being binned into consensus sequences, reads with shared molecular identifiers were discarded. MiTCR, set to a Q25 quality threshold and the strictest error-elimination algorithm, was used for CDR3 identification, clonotype clustering and error correction. A nonparametric unseen species model with Euler transformation was used to estimate lower-bound total TCR beta diversity. TCRdb cleaned the public reads at Q25 with fastp, built clones with MiXCR and kept in-frame beta chains. Under each unique CDR3 protein, matching rows form one entry showing the most common genes and DNA. TCRdb's processing, not the authors' own work, is the source of the V and J calls. Counted in this sample were roughly 1.6 million distinct CDR3 sequences; roughly 30% of them appeared once. The top ten clonotypes cover around 11% of the sample.

The 35 to 40 donors, aged roughly 6 to 90 years, were systemically healthy Caucasian individuals from Russia. Each donor gave about 9.7 milliliters of peripheral blood, drawn into EDTA-treated Vacutainer tubes. PBMCs were isolated by Ficoll-Paque density-gradient centrifugation, with at least 7 million obtained per sample. Total RNA was extracted from PBMCs with Trizol reagent, with at least 6 micrograms obtained per sample. Naive CD45RAhigh/CD27high T cell percentages were measured by flow cytometry on a PBMC aliquot from every donor. The sequenced sample consisted of blood. This chain joins TRBV4-1 to TRBJ2-5; the central 10 bases match TRBD1. The receptor was isolated from a woman aged 25 to 39 in good health. The sequence in DNA is TGCGCCAGCAGCCAAGGGCCGGGACAGGGGTTAGTTGAAAGCCGCAAAGAGACCCAGTACTTC. This sequence encodes CASSQGPGQGLVESRKETQYF.